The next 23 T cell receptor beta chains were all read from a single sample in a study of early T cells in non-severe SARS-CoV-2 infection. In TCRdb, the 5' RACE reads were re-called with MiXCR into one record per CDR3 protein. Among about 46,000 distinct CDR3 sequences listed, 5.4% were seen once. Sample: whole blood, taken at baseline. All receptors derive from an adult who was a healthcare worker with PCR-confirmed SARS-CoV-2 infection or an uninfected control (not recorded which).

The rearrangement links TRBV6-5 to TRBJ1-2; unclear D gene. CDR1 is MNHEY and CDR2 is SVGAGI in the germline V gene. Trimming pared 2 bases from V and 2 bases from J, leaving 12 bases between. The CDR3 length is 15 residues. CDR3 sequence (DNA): TGTGCCAGCAGTTACACTCGTCCAGACAACTATGGCTACACCTTC. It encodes CASSYTRPDNYGYTF.

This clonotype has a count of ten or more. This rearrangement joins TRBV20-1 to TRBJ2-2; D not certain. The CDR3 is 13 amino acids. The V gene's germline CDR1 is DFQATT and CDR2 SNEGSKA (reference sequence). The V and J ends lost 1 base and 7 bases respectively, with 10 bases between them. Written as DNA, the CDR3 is TGCAGTGCTAGAGTTGTGATCGGCGGGGAGCTGTTTTTT. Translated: CSARVVIGGELFF.

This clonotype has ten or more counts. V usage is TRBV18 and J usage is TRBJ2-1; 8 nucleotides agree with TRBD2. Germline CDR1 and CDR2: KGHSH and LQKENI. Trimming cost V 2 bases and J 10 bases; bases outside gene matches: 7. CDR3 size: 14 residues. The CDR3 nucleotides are TGTGCCAGCTCACCAAGCGGGAGCCAAGGGGAGCAGTTCTTC. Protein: CASSPSGSQGEQFF. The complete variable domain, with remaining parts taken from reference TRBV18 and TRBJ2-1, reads NAGVMQNPRHLVRRRGQEARLRCSPMKGHSHVYWYRQLPEEGLKFMVYLQKENIIDESGMPKERFSAEFPKEGPSILRIQQVVRGDSAAYFCASSPSGSQGEQFFGPGTRLTVL.

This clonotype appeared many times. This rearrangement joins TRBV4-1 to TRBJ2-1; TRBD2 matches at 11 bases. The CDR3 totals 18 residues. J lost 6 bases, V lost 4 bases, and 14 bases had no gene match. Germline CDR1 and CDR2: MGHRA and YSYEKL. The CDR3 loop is CASSRSPARLAGFNEQFF. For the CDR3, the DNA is TGCGCCAGCAGCCGGTCCCCGGCCAGACTAGCGGGATTCAATGAGCAGTTCTTC.

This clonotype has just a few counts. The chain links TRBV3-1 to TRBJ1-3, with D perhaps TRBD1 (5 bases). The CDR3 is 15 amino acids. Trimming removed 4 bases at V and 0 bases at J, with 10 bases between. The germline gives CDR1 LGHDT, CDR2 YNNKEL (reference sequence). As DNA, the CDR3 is TGTGCCAGCAGCCTGGGACGGTCCTCTGGAAACACCATATATTTT. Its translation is CASSLGRSSGNTIYF.

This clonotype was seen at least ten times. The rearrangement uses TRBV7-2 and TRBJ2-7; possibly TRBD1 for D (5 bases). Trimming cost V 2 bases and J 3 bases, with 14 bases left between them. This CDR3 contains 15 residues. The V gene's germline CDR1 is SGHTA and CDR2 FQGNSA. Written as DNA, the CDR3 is TGTGCCAGCAGCTTAATGGACGCAGGGATCTACGAGCAGTACTTC. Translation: CASSLMDAGIYEQYF.

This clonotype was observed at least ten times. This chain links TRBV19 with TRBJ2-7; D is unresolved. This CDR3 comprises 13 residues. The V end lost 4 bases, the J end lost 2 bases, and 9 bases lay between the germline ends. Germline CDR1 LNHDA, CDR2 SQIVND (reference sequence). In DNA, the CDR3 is TGTGCCAGTAGTAATCAGGAGACCTACGAGCAGTACTTC. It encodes CASSNQETYEQYF.

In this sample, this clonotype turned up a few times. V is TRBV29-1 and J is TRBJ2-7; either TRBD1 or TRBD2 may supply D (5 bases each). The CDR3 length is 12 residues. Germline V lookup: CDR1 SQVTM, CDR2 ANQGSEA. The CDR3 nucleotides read TGCTCCGGGACCACCGGGAAAAACGAGCAGTACTTC. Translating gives CSGTTGKNEQYF.

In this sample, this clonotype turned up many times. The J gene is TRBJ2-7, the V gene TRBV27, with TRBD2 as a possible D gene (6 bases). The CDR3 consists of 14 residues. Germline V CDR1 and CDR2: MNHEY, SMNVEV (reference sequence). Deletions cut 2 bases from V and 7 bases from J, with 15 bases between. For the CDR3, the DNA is TGTGCCAGCAGTTTAAGACCGCGGGGTTGGGAGCAGTACTTC. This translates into CASSLRPRGWEQYF.

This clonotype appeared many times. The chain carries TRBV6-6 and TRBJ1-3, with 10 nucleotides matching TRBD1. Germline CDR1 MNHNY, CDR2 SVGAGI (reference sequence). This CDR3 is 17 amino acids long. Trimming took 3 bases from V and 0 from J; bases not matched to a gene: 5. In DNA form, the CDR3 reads TGTGCCAGCAGTTATGGGAGGGACAGGGGCTCTGGAAACACCATATATTTT. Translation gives CASSYGRDRGSGNTIYF.

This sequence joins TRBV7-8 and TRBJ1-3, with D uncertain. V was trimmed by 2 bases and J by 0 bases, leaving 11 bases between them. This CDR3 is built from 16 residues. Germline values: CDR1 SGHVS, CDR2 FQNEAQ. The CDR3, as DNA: TGTGCCAGCAGCTTAACTGGGTTGCTCTCTGGAAACACCATATATTTT. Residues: CASSLTGLLSGNTIYF.

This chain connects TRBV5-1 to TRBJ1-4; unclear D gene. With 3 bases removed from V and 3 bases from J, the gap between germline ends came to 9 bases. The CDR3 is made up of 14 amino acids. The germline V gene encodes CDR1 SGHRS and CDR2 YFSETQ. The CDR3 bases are TGCGCCAGCAGCTGGTCGGGAGCTAATGAAAAACTGTTTTTT. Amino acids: CASSWSGANEKLFF. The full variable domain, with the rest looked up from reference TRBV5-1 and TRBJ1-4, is KAGVTQTPRYLIKTRGQQVTLSCSPISGHRSVSWYQQTPGQGLQFLFEYFSETQRNKGNFPGRFSGRQFSNSRSEMNVSTLELGDSALYLCASSWSGANEKLFFGSGTQLSVL.

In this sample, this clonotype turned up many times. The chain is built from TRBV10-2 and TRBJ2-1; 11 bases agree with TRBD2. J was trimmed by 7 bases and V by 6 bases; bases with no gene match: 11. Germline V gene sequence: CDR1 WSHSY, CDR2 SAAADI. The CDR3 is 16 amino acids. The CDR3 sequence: CASRDHGTSGFNEQFF. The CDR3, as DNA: TGCGCCAGCAGGGACCACGGGACTAGCGGCTTTAATGAGCAGTTCTTC.

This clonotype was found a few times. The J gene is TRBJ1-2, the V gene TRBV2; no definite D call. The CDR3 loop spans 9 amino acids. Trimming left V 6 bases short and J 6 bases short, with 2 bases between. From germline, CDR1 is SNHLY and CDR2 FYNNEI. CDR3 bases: TGTGCCAGCAGAGATGGCTACACCTTC. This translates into CASRDGYTF.

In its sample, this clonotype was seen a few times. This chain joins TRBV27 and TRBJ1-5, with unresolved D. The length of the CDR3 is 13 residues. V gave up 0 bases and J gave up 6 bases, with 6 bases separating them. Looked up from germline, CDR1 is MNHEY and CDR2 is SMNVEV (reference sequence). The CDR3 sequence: CASSLSMGQPQHF. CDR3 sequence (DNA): TGTGCCAGCAGTTTATCGATGGGTCAGCCCCAGCATTTT.

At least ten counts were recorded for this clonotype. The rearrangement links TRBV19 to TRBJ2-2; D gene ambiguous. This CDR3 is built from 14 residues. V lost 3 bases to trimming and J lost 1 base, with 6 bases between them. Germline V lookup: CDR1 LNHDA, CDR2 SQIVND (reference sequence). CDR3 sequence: CASSIGRNTGELFF. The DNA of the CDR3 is TGTGCCAGTAGTATTGGCAGGAACACCGGGGAGCTGTTTTTT. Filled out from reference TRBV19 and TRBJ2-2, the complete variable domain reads DGGITQSPKYLFRKEGQNVTLSCEQNLNHDAMYWYRQDPGQGLRLIYYSQIVNDFQKGDIAEGYSVSREKKESFPLTVTSAQKNPTAFYLCASSIGRNTGELFFGEGSRLTVL.

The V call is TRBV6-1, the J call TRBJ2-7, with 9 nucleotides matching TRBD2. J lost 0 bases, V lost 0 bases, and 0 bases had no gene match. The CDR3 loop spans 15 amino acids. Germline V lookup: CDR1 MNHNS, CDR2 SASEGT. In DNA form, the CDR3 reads TGTGCCAGCAGTGAAGCTAGCGGGAGCTCCTACGAGCAGTACTTC. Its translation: CASSEASGSSYEQYF.

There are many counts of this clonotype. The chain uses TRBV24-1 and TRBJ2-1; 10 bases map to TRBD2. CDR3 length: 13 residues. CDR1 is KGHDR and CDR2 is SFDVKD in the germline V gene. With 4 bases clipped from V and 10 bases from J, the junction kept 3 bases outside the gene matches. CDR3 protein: CATSEQLAGEQFF. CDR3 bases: TGTGCCACCAGTGAGCAACTAGCGGGGGAGCAGTTCTTC.

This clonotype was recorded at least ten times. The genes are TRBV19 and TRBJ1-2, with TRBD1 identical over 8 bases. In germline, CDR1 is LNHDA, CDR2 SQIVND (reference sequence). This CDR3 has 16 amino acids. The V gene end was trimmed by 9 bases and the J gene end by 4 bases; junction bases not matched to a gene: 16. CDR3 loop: CASVSTTGTGGYGYTF. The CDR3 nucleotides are TGTGCCAGCGTTTCCACGACTGGGACAGGCGGCTATGGCTACACCTTC.

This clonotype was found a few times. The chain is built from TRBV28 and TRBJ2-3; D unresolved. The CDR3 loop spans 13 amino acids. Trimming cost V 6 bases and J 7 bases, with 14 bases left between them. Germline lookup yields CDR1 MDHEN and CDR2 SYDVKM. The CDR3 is CASSPDPSNTQYF. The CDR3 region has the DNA TGTGCCAGCAGCCCGGACCCTAGTAATACGCAGTATTTT.

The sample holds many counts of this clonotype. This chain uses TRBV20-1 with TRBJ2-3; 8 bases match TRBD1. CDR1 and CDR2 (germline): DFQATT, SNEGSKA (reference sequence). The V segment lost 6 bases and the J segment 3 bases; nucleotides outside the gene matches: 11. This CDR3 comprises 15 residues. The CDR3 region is CSARQGTTKTDTQYF. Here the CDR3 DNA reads TGCAGTGCGCGACAGGGGACGACCAAGACAGATACGCAGTATTTT.

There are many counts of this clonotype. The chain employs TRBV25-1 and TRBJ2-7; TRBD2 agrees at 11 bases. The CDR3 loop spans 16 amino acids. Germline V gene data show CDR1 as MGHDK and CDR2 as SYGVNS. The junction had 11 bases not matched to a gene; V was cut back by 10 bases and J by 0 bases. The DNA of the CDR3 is TGTGCCACTTCCGGGACTAGCGGAGGCGCCTCCTACGAGCAGTACTTC. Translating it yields CATSGTSGGASYEQYF.

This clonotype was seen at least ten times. The CDR3 sequence: CASSYSGGPSYEQYF. CDR3 DNA sequence: TGTGCCAGCAGTTACTCGGGGGGGCCAAGCTACGAGCAGTACTTC. V gene TRBV6-6 combines with J gene TRBJ2-7, with D maybe TRBD2 (7 bases). Germline V gene data show CDR1 as MNHNY and CDR2 as SVGAGI (reference sequence). The CDR3 runs to 15 residues. V lost 0 bases to trimming and J lost 3 bases, with 12 bases between them.